This T cell receptor beta chain comes out of a study of blood T cells in healthy people across ages (dated by TCRdb to between 2014 and 2017). Some background on the complete study: In model experiments, template switching captured roughly one uniquely barcoded TCR beta cDNA molecule for every two T cells. Age-related changes in TCR beta repertoire diversity were measured in the study by deep sequencing normalized with unique cDNA molecular identifiers. Donors were grouped into four age groups: young (average about 15 years), middle-aged (around 39), aged (over 55) and long-lived (about 82). To avoid experimental bias, donors of different ages were distributed randomly across sequencing lanes. Using the same blood draw, the study looked at two additional independent replicas of 1 million unique cDNA reads for two donors, one aged 18 to 30 and the other aged 80 or older.

The research as a whole found: As age increased, observed TCR beta diversity per million T cells dropped in a roughly linear way, and a significant reduction was already evident by age 40. Compared with the aged group, more naive CD4+ T cells, fewer expanded clones and increased TCR diversity were shown by the long-lived group, suggesting age selection. There was a strong correlation between observed TCR beta diversity and the percentage of naive T cells measured by flow cytometry. Because donor CMV infection status was unknown, age-related changes in expanded clonotypes were potentially confounded. Since profiling was done on bulk unsorted PBMCs, naive and antigen-experienced compartments could not be conclusively compared. Estimates of total diversity based on one million sequenced T cells were considered lower bounds and underestimates.

The 40 or so donors, aged roughly 6 to 100 years, were systemically healthy Caucasian individuals from Russia. Ten milliliters of peripheral blood were drawn from each donor into EDTA-treated Vacutainer tubes. Ficoll-Paque density-gradient centrifugation was used to isolate PBMCs, with at least 7 million per sample. Total RNA, at least 6 micrograms per sample, was extracted from PBMCs with Trizol reagent. For every donor, an aliquot of PBMCs went through flow cytometry to measure the percentages of naive CD45RAhigh/CD27high T cells. The CDR3, cysteine through phenylalanine, is 16 amino acids long. Only the CDR3 DNA stays, 48 bases, in frame from base 1. CDR1 and CDR2 were assigned from the germline V gene as MNHNS and SASEGT. V gives up 6 bases and J gives up 0 bases, and the segment between their germline ends measures 17 bases. The library was prepared using 5' RACE. Instrument on record: Illumina HiSeq 2500. A second roughly 6 to 12 cycle PCR used a sample-barcoded 5' primer and a J-beta primer mix. A unique molecular identifier was introduced onto each TCR beta cDNA molecule by a template-switch 5' adaptor carrying 12 random nucleotides. Each sample yielded at least 3 million CDR3-containing paired-end reads. First-strand cDNA synthesis was performed from all RNA using the Mint cDNA synthesis kit, with priming by a TRBC-specific oligonucleotide. After uracil-DNA glycosylase treatment, a first 18-cycle PCR used universal primers M1SS and BC2_uni_R on all cDNA. Concerning the study's data processing: Normalization of each sample was performed by random selection of 1 million high-quality reads, each carrying a distinct molecular identifier. Reads with shared molecular identifiers were discarded instead of being binned into consensus sequences. MiTCR, run with a Q25 quality threshold and the strictest error-elimination algorithm, handled CDR3 identification, clonotype clustering and error correction. A nonparametric unseen species model with Euler transformation was used to estimate lower-bound total TCR beta diversity. The public reads were quality trimmed at Q25 with fastp and then assembled into clones with MiXCR by TCRdb, keeping productive beta chains. All rows with the same CDR3 protein become a single entry with the most common DNA and genes. TCRdb, not the original authors, processed these V and J calls. The sample table holds about 570,000 distinct CDR3 sequences, of which 27% were seen once. The ten most abundant clones make up about 18% of the sample.

A word on this clonotype: What antigen it recognizes has not been identified. Qualities for individual bases were not recorded, and no much larger clone is one base off.

This TCR was recovered from a woman in her 70s in good health. The sequenced sample consisted of blood. This chain is built from TRBV6-1 and TRBJ1-1, with a tentative D gene TRBD1 over 6 matching bases. The nucleotides read TGTGCCAGCAGACTGGGGACGGGGGCTGTGAACACTGAAGCTTTCTTT. Translated, this gives CASRLGTGAVNTEAFF.